A single T cell receptor beta chain is shown here with its context. This CDR3 is 13 amino acids long. Germline V gene sequence: CDR1 GTSNPN, CDR2 SVGIG (reference sequence). V shed 2 bases and J shed 2 bases, with 7 bases lying between them. This sample is drawn from a study of control samples from healthy donors and cancer patients. Assay: immunoSEQ multiplex PCR; the TCRdb copy retains only in-frame clones and omits some. The table records some 100,000 clones, approximately 86% of them present only once. The sample taken for sequencing was blood. V and J are TRBV30 and TRBJ1-5, with D perhaps matching TRBD1 (5 bases). The clonotype originates from a man between 25 and 39 years old in good health. CDR3 sequence reads: CAWSLQGNQPQHF. DNA of the CDR3: TGTGCCTGGAGTCTACAGGGCAATCAGCCCCAGCATTTT.